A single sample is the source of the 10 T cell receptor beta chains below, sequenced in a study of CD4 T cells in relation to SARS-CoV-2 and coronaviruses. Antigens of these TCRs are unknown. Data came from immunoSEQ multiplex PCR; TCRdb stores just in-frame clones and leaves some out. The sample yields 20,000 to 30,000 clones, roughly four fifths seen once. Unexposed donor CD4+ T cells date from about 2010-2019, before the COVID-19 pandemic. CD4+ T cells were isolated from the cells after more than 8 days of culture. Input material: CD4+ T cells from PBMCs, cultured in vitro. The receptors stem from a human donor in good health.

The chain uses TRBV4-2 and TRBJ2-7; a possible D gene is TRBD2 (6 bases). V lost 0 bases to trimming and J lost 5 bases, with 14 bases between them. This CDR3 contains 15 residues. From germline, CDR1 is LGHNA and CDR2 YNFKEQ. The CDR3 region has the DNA TGTGCCAGCAGCCAAGAAGGAGGGACCGGGAACGAGCAGTACTTC. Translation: CASSQEGGTGNEQYF.

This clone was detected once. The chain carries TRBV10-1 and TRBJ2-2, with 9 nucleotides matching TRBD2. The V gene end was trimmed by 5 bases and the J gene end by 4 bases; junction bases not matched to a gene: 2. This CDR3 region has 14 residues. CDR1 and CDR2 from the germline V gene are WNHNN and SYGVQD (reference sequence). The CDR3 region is CASSLSGGTGELFF. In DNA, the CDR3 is TGCGCCAGCAGTCTTAGCGGGGGCACCGGGGAGCTGTTTTTT.

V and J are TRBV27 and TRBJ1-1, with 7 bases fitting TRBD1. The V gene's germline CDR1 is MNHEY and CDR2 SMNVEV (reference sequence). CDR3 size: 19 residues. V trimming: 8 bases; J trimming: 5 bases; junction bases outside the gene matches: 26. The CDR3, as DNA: TGTGCCAGCTCTGCTAACTGGAGGGAGGGGGCAAGCAGGTTGACTGAAGCTTTCTTT. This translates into CASSANWREGASRLTEAFF.

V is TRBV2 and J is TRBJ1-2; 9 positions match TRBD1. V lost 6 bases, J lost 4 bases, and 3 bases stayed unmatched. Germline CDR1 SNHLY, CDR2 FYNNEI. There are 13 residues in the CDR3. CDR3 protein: CASRGQGVYGYTF. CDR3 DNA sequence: TGTGCCAGCAGGGGACAGGGAGTCTATGGCTACACCTTC. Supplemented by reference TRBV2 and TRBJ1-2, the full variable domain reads EPEVTQTPSHQVTQMGQEVILRCVPISNHLYFYWYRQILGQKVEFLVSFYNNEISEKSEIFDDQFSVERPDGSNFTLKIRSTKLEDSAMYFCASRGQGVYGYTFGSGTRLTVV.

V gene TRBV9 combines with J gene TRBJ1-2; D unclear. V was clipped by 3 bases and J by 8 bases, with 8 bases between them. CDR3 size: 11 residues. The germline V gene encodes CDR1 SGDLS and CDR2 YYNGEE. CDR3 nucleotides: TGTGCCAGCAGCGCTCAAGAGGGCTACACCTTC. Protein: CASSAQEGYTF.

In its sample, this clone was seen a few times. CDR3 sequence (DNA): TGCAGTGCTAGTCCCCCGGGGCAGGGAGGCTATGGCTACACCTTC. Translation gives CSASPPGQGGYGYTF. This chain uses TRBV20-1 with TRBJ1-2; possibly TRBD1 for D (5 bases). CDR1 is DFQATT and CDR2 is SNEGSKA in the germline V gene (reference sequence). With 3 bases removed from V and 4 bases from J, the gap between germline ends came to 18 bases. The CDR3 covers 15 residues.

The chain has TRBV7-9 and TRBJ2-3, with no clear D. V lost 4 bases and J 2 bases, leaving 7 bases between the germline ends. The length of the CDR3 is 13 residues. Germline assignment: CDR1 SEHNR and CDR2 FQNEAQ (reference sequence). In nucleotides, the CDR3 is TGTGCCAGCAGCTCAGCAGACACAGATACGCAGTATTTT. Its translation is CASSSADTDTQYF.

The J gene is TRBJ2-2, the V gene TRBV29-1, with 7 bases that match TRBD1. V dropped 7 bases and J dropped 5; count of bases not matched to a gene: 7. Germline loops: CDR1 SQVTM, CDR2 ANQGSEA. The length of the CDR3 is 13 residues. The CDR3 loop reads CSGNRGGTGELFF. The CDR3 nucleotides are TGCAGCGGGAACAGGGGCGGGACCGGGGAGCTGTTTTTT.

Here the CDR3 reads CASRRAGGGETQYF. In nucleotides, the CDR3 is TGTGCCAGCAGGAGGGCCGGGGGTGGAGAGACCCAGTACTTC. The V and J genes are TRBV2 and TRBJ2-5, with a weak D call TRBD2 (6 bases). This CDR3 contains 14 residues. Germline CDR1 and CDR2: SNHLY and FYNNEI. V gave up 6 bases and J gave up 4 bases, with 15 bases separating them.

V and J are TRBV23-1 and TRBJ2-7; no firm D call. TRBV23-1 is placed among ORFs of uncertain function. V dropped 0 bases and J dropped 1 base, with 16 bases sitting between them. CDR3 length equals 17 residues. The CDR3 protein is CASSQSSLSHMSYEQYF. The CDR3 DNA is TGCGCCAGCAGTCAATCGAGCCTCAGTCACATGTCCTACGAGCAGTACTTC.